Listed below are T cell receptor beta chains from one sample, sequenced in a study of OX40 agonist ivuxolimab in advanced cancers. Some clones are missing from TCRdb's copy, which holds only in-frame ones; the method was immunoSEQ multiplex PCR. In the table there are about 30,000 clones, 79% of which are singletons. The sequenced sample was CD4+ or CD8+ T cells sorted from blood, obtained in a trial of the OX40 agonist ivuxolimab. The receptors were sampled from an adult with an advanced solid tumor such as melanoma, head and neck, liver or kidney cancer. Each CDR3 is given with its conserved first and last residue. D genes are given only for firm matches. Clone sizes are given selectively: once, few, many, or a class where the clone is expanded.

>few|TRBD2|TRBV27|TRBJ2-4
TGTGCCAGCAGTTTAGGGACTAGCTGGAACATTCAGTACTTC
CASSLGTSWNIQYF
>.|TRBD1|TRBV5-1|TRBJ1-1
TGCGCCAGCAGCGTGGGGACAGGGGGGAAGGACACTGAAGCTTTCTTT
CASSVGTGGKDTEAFF
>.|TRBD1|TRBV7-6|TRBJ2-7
TGTGCCAGCAGCTTAGGGACAGGGGGCAACGAGCAGTACTTC
CASSLGTGGNEQYF
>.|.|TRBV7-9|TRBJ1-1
TGTGCCAGCACCAGCACAGTATTAACTGAAGCTTTCTTT
CASTSTVLTEAFF
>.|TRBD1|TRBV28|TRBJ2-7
TGTGCCAGCAGTTCCATGAGGGACAGGGGGTCCTACGAGCAGTACTTC
CASSSMRDRGSYEQYF
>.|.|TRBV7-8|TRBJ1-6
TGTGCCAGCAGCTTGCTATCTGGGGGGCCTTCACCCCTCCACTTT
CASSLLSGGPSPLHF
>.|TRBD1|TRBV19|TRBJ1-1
TGTGCCAGTAGTATGGTCCCCCAGGGGGCGAACACTGAAGCTTTCTTT
CASSMVPQGANTEAFF
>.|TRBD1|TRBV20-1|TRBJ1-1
TGCAGTTTCGGACAGGGGGTACAAGCTTTCTTT
CSFGQGVQAFF
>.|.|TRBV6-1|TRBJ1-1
TGTGCCAGCAGTCCATTCGGGGAGGGGGCTGAAGCTTTCTTT
CASSPFGEGAEAFF
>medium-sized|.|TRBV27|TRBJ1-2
TGTGCCAGCAGTTCGTCAGGGGACGGCTACACCTTC
CASSSSGDGYTF
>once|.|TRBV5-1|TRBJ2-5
TGCGCCAGCAGCCAAGGGTCGAGGGAGACCCAGTACTTC
CASSQGSRETQYF
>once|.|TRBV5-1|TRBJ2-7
TGCGCCAGCAGCAAAGACAGGACCACCTACGAGCAGTACTTC
CASSKDRTTYEQYF
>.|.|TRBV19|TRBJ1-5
TGTGCCAGTAGTACCCAACAGGGTAGCAATCAGCCCCAGCATTTT
CASSTQQGSNQPQHF
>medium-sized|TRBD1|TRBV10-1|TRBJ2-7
TGCGCCAGCAGCTTGACCGGGACAGGGTACTACGAGCAGTACTTC
CASSLTGTGYYEQYF
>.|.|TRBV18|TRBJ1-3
TGTGCCAGCTCACCACCGAATGGGGGTGACACCATATATTTT
CASSPPNGGDTIYF
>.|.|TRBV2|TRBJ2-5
TGTGCCAGCAGGGTGGATTTGGTCGGCGGTCCTCAAGAGACCCAGTACTTC
CASRVDLVGGPQETQYF
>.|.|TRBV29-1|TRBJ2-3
TGCAGCTTCGAGGGGGGCGGGGGCACAGATACGCAGTATTTT
CSFEGGGGTDTQYF
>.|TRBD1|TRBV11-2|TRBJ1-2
TGTGCCAGCAGCCAACAGGGGCCCTATGGCTACACCTTC
CASSQQGPYGYTF
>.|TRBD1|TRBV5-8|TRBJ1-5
TGTGCCAGCAGCTTGGGGGACAGGGGGGCAAGCAATCAGCCCCAGCATTTT
CASSLGDRGASNQPQHF
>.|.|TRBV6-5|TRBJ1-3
TGTGCCAGCAGTCTGCGCGGAGGTGGAAACACCATATATTTT
CASSLRGGGNTIYF
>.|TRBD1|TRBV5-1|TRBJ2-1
TGCGCCAGCAGCCATCGGACAGGGTCCTACAATGAGCAGTTCTTC
CASSHRTGSYNEQFF
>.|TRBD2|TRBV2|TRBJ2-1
TGTGCCAGCACTCTAGCGGACTACAATGAGCAGTTCTTC
CASTLADYNEQFF
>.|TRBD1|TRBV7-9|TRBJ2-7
TGTGCCAGCAGGGAGCGCGGGACAGGGACCTACGAGCAGTACTTC
CASRERGTGTYEQYF
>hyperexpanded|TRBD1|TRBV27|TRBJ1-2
TGTGCCAGCAGCCCACAGGGGAACTATGGCTACACCTTC
CASSPQGNYGYTF
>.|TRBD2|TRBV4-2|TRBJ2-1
TGTGCCAGCAGCCAAAAAATAGCGGGGGGCCACAATGAGCAGTTCTTC
CASSQKIAGGHNEQFF
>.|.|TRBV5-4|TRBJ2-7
TGTGCCAGCAGCTTAGGCGGGACACTATCCTACGAGCAGTACTTC
CASSLGGTLSYEQYF
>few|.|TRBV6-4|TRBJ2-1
TGTGCCAGCAGGGCGGGATTAGGACAGGAGCAGTTCTTC
CASRAGLGQEQFF
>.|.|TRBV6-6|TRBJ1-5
TGTGCCAGCAGTGGGGGGTATAGCAATCAGCCCCAGCATTTT
CASSGGYSNQPQHF
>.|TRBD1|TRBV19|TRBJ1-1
TGTGCCAGTAGGGACAGGGGCACTGAAGCTTTCTTT
CASRDRGTEAFF
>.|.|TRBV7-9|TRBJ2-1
TGTGCCAGCAGCAAGATGAACAATGAGCAGTTCTTC
CASSKMNNEQFF
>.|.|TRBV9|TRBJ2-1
TGTGCCAGCAGCGTAGGAGTTAATGAGCAGTTCTTC
CASSVGVNEQFF
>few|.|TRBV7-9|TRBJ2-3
TGTGCCAGCAGCTTAGGTCTCCCGGGGGCAGATACGCAGTATTTT
CASSLGLPGADTQYF
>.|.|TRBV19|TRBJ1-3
TGTGCCAGTAGTCCCGACGGGCGCTCTGGAAACACCATATATTTT
CASSPDGRSGNTIYF
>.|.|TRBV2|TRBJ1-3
TGTGCCAGCAGTGAAGACGGAAACACCATATATTTT
CASSEDGNTIYF
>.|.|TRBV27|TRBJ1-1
TGTGCCAGCAGTTTGACAGGTTACGGCACTGAAGCTTTCTTT
CASSLTGYGTEAFF
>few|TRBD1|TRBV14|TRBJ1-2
TGTGCCAGCAGCCAAATCGGCCTAGGACAGGGGAAGGCCCATGGCTACACCTTC
CASSQIGLGQGKAHGYTF
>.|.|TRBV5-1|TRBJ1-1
TGCGCCAGCAGCACGGGACCTTGGAACACTGAAGCTTTCTTT
CASSTGPWNTEAFF
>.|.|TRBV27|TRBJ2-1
TGTGCCAGCAGTTTCCAGGTGTACGATGAGCAGTTCTTC
CASSFQVYDEQFF
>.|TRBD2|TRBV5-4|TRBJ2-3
TGTGCCAGCAGCTTGGCGGGGGGGCCCACAGATACGCAGTATTTT
CASSLAGGPTDTQYF
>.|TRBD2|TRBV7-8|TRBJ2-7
TGTGCCAGCAGCTTAGTTTGGCGGGGGGACTCCTACGAGCAGTACTTC
CASSLVWRGDSYEQYF
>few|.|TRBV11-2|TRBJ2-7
TGTGCCAGCAGCTTTCACAGAGCCTACGAGCAGTACTTC
CASSFHRAYEQYF